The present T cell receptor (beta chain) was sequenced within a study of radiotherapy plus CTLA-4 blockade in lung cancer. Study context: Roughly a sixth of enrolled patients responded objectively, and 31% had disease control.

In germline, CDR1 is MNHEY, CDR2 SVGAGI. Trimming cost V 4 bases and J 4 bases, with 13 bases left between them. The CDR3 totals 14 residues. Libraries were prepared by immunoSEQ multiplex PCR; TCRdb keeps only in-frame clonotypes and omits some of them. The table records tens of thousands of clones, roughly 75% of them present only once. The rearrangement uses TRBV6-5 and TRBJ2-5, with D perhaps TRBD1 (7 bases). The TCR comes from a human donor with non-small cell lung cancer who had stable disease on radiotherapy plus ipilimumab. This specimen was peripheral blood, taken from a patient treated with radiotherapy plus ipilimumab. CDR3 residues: CASSWRGPGETQYF. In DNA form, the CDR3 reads TGTGCCAGCAGTTGGAGGGGGCCGGGAGAGACCCAGTACTTC.